This T cell receptor (beta chain) originates from a study of cytomegalovirus exposure and HLA in healthy donors. Trimming pared 5 bases from V and 3 bases from J, leaving 14 bases between. This CDR3 spans 13 amino acids. CDR1 and CDR2 from the germline V gene are GTSNPN and SVGIG (reference sequence). Overall study results and limits: Some TCR beta chains (more than 150 of them) were listed as cytomegalovirus-associated.

The table came from immunoSEQ multiplex PCR; TCRdb's copy has only in-frame clones and leaves some out. The profile covers 200,000 to 250,000 clones, with around 78% appearing a single time and about 6% taken by the ten largest. Worth noting for this clone: The antigen remains undetermined.

The sequence derives from a woman between 18 and 29 years old in good health and CMV-seronegative. Sequenced input: PBMCs. The rearrangement uses TRBV30 and TRBJ2-7; D gene unclear. The CDR3 DNA reads as TGTGCCTGGGCAAAGGACGGATACTACGAGCAGTACTTC. Protein product: CAWAKDGYYEQYF.